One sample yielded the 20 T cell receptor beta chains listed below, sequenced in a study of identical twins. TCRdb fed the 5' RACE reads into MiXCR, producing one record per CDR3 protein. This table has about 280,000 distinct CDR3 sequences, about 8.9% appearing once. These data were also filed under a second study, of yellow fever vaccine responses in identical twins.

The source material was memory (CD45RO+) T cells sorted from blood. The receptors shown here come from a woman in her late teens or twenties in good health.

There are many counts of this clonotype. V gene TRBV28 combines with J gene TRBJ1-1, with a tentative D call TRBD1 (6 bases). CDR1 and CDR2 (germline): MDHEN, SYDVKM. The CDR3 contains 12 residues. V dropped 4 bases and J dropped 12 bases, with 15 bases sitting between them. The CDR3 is CASSSTSGQPFF. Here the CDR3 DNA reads TGTGCCAGCAGTTCCACGAGTGGACAGCCTTTCTTT. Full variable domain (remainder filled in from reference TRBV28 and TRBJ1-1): DVKVTQSSRYLVKRTGEKVFLECVQDMDHENMFWYRQDPGLGLRLIYFSYDVKMKEKGDIPEGYSVSREKKERFSLILESASTNQTSMYLCASSSTSGQPFFGQGTRLTVV.

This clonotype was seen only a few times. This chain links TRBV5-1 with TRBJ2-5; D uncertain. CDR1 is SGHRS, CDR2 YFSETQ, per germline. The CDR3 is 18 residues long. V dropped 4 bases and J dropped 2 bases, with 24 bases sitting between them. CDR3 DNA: TGCGCCAGCAGCCCGGAATCCCCGGGCTATAATCGACAAGAGACCCAGTACTTC. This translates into CASSPESPGYNRQETQYF.

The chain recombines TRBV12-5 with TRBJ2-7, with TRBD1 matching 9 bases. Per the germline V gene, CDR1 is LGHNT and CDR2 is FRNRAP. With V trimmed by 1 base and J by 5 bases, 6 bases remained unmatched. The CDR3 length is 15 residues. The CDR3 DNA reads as TGTGCTAGTGGTTTGGGGGACAGGGCCCGTCACGAGCAGTACTTC. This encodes CASGLGDRARHEQYF.

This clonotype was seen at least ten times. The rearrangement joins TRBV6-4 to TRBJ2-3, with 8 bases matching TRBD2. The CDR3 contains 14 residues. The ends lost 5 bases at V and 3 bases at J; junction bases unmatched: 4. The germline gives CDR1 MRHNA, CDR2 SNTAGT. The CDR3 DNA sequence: TGTGCCAGCAGTCGGGCTAGCGGGACAGATACGCAGTATTTT. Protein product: CASSRASGTDTQYF.

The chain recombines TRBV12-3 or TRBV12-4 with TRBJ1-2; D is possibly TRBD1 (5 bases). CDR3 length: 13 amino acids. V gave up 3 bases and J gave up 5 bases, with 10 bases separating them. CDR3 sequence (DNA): TGTGCCAGCAGTTTGGAGGGACGGTATGGCTACACCTTC. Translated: CASSLEGRYGYTF.

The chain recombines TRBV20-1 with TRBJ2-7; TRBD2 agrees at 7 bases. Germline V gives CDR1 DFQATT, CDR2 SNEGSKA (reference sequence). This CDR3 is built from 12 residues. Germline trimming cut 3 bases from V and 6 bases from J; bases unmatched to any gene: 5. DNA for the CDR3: TGCAGTGCTAGCGGGAGGACTAGCGAGCAGTACTTC. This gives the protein CSASGRTSEQYF.

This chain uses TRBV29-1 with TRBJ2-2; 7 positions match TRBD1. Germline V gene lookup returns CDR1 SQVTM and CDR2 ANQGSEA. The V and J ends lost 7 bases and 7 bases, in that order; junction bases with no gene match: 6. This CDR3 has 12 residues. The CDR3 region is CSGITGVGELFF. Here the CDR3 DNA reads TGCAGCGGCATAACAGGGGTCGGGGAGCTGTTTTTT.

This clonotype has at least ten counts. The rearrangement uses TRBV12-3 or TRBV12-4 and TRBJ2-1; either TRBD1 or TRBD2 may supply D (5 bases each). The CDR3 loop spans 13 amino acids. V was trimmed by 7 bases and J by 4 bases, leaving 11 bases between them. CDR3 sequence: CASIGGSYNEQFF. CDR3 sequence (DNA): TGTGCCAGCATTGGGGGATCATACAATGAGCAGTTCTTC.

CDR3 bases: TGTGCCAGCAGCCAAGTCGACAGCGGGGGACTGTTTTTT. Residues: CASSQVDSGGLFF. The rearrangement joins TRBV14 to TRBJ1-4; a weak D match, TRBD1 (5 bases). Germline V CDR1 and CDR2: SGHDN, FVKESK. V was pared by 1 base and J by 13 bases, with 13 bases between. This CDR3 spans 13 amino acids.

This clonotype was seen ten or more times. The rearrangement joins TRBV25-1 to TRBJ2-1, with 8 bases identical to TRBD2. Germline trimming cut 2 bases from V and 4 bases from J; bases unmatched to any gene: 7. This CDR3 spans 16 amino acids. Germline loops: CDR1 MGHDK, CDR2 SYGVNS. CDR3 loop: CASSEREGGEYNEQFF. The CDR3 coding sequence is TGTGCCAGCAGTGAACGGGAGGGGGGAGAATACAATGAGCAGTTCTTC.

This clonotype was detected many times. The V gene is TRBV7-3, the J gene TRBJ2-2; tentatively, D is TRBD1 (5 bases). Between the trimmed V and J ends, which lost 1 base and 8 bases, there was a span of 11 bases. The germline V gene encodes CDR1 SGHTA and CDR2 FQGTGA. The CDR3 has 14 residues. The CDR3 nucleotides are TGTGCCAGCAGCTTAAACTTGGGGCCGGGGGAGCTGTTTTTT. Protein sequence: CASSLNLGPGELFF.

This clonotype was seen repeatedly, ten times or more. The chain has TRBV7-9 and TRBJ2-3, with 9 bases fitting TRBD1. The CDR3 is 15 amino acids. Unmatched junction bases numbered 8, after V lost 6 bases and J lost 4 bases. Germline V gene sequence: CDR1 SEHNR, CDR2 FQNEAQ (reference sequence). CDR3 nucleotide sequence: TGTGCCAGCAGAGAACAGGGGGCCCCGGCAGATACGCAGTATTTT. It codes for CASREQGAPADTQYF.

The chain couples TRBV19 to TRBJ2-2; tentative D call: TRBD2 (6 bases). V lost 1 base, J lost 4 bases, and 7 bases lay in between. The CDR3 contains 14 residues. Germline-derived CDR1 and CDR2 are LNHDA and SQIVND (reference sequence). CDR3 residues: CASSIGRGTGELFF. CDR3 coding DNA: TGTGCCAGTAGTATAGGGCGGGGCACCGGGGAGCTGTTTTTT.

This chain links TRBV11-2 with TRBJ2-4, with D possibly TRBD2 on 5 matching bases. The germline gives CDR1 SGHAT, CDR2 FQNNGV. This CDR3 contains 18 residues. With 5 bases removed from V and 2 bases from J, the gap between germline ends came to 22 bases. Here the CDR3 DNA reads TGTGCCAGCAGCCTTCCTATTGAGCGGCCCCGTTCCAAAAACATTCAGTACTTC. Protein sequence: CASSLPIERPRSKNIQYF. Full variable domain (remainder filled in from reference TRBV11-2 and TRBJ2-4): EAGVAQSPRYKIIEKRQSVAFWCNPISGHATLYWYQQILGQGPKLLIQFQNNGVVDDSQLPKDRFSAERLKGVDSTLKIQPAKLEDSAVYLCASSLPIERPRSKNIQYFGAGTRLSVL.

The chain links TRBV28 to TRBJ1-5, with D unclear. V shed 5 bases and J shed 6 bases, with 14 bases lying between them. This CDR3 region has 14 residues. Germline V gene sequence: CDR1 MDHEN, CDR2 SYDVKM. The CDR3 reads CASSRGGTGQPQHF. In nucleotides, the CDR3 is TGTGCCAGCAGTCGGGGAGGTACTGGTCAGCCCCAGCATTTT.

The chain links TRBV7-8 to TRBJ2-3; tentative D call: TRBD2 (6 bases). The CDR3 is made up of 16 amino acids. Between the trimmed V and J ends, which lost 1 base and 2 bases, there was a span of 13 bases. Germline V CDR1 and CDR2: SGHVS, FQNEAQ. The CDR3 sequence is CASSLGVSGYTDTQYF. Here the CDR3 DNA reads TGTGCCAGCAGCTTAGGTGTTAGCGGCTACACAGATACGCAGTATTTT. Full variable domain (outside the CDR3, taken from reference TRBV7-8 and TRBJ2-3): GAGVSQSPRYKVAKRGQDVALRCDPISGHVSLFWYQQALGQGPEFLTYFQNEAQLDKSGLPSDRFFAERPEGSVSTLKIQRTQQEDSAVYLCASSLGVSGYTDTQYFGPGTRLTVL.

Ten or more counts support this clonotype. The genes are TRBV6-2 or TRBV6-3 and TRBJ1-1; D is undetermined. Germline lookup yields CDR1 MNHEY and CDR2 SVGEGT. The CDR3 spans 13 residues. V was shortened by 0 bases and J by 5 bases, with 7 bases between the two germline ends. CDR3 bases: TGTGCCAGCAGTTACTCGGGTCCGACTGAAGCTTTCTTT. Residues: CASSYSGPTEAFF.

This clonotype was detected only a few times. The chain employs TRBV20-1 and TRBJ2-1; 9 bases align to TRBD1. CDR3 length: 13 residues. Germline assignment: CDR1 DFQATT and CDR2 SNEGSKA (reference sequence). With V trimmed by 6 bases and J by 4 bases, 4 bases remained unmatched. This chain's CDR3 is CSAPDRGYNEQFF. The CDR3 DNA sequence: TGCAGTGCCCCGGACAGGGGATACAATGAGCAGTTCTTC.

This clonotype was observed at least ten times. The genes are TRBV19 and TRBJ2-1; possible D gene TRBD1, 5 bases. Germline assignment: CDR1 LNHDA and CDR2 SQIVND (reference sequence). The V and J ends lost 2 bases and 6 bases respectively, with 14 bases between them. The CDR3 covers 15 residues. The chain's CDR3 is CASSIKQGSVNEQFF. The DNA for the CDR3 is TGTGCCAGTAGTATAAAGCAGGGTTCCGTCAATGAGCAGTTCTTC.

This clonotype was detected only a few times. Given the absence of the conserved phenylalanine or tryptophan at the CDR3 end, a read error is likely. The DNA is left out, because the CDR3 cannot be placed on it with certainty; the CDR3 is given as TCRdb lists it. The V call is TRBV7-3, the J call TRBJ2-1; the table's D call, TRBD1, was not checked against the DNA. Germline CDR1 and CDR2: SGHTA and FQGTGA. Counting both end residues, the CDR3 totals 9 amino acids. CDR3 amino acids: CANPPGRTI.